These T cell receptor beta chains were read from a single sample in a study of T-cell memory formation after mild COVID-19. MiXCR, run by TCRdb on the 5' RACE reads, gives a single entry per CDR3 protein. Of about 310,000 distinct CDR3 sequences listed, approximately 19% are singletons. Sequencing input: PBMCs or a T cell subset sorted from them (not recorded which). The receptors shown here come from a man between 18 and 29 years old who had mild COVID-19 (a few samples of this study predate the infection). Cell type and time point are not known. The CDR3 runs from the conserved cysteine through the conserved F or W. A D gene is named only where the DNA matches it firmly. For some rows the clone size is stated as once, few or many, or as a class when expanded; others skip it.

length	V	J	D	size	CDR3	DNA
18	TRBV5-1	TRBJ2-3	TRBD2	-	CASSLGLAARTSTDTQYF	TGCGCCAGCAGCCTGGGACTAGCGGCGCGTACTAGCACAGATACGCAGTATTTT
16	TRBV7-2	TRBJ2-3	TRBD1	-	CASRKGQVRATDTQYF	TGTGCCAGCAGAAAAGGACAGGTACGGGCCACAGATACGCAGTATTTT
16	TRBV27	TRBJ2-3	-	once	CASSSLEGLGTDTQYF	TGTGCCAGCAGTTCCCTAGAAGGGTTGGGCACAGATACGCAGTATTTT
16	TRBV4-3	TRBJ2-1	TRBD2	-	CASSQRWGLAANEQFF	TGCGCCAGCAGCCAAAGATGGGGACTAGCGGCGAATGAGCAGTTCTTC
16	TRBV7-3	TRBJ2-2	-	-	CASSSPGGIQAGELFF	TGTGCCAGCAGCTCACCTGGGGGGATTCAGGCCGGGGAGCTGTTTTTT
15	TRBV5-1	TRBJ2-2	-	-	CASSLDGGSTGELFF	TGCGCCAGCAGCTTAGACGGAGGGAGCACCGGGGAGCTGTTTTTT
15	TRBV15	TRBJ1-1	TRBD1	-	CATSSNRGLNTEAFF	TGTGCCACCAGCAGCAACAGGGGACTAAACACTGAAGCTTTCTTT
17	TRBV5-1	TRBJ2-5	-	few	CASSLGGRAPQSETQYF	TGCGCCAGCAGCTTGGGGGGCAGAGCTCCCCAGTCAGAGACCCAGTACTTC
12	TRBV5-1	TRBJ1-1	-	-	CASNDGNTEAFF	TGCGCCAGCAACGACGGGAACACTGAAGCTTTCTTT
16	TRBV4-1	TRBJ1-3	TRBD1	-	CASSQVNRGPGNTIYF	TGCGCCAGCAGCCAAGTTAACAGGGGCCCTGGAAACACCATATATTTT
14	TRBV14	TRBJ2-7	-	few	CASSRGPGLYEQYF	TGTGCCAGCAGCAGGGGTCCGGGCCTCTACGAGCAGTACTTC
15	TRBV12-3/TRBV12-4	TRBJ1-5	TRBD1	-	CASSRDRGNDQPQHF	TGTGCCAGCAGCCGGGACAGGGGGAACGATCAGCCCCAGCATTTT
16	TRBV5-5	TRBJ2-1	-	few	CASSLGSVTWNNEQFF	TGTGCCAGCAGCTTAGGGTCGGTCACTTGGAACAATGAGCAGTTCTTC
17	TRBV7-2	TRBJ2-5	TRBD2	-	CASSTRELAGRLGTQYF	TGTGCCAGCAGCACGAGGGAACTAGCGGGGCGACTGGGGACCCAGTACTTC
17	TRBV6-5	TRBJ1-6	-	-	CASSYGVASSYNSPLHF	TGTGCCAGCAGTTACGGGGTCGCAAGCTCCTATAATTCACCCCTCCACTTT
16	TRBV3-1	TRBJ1-5	-	-	CASSQAGQGGNQPQHF	TGTGCCAGCAGCCAGGCAGGGCAGGGAGGGAATCAGCCCCAGCATTTT
16	TRBV6-5	TRBJ2-3	-	-	CASSYGSGMSTDTQYF	TGTGCCAGCAGTTACGGTTCAGGGATGAGCACAGATACGCAGTATTTT
17	TRBV4-3	TRBJ2-3	TRBD1	-	CASSADRGQGSRDTQYF	TGCGCCAGCAGCGCAGACCGGGGACAGGGTTCGAGAGATACGCAGTATTTT
17	TRBV7-6	TRBJ2-3	TRBD1	few	CASSFPLTGDEGDTQYF	TGTGCCAGCAGCTTCCCACTCACAGGGGACGAGGGGGATACGCAGTATTTT
13	TRBV29-1	TRBJ1-3	-	-	CSGWGMDGNTIYF	TGCTCGGGTTGGGGGATGGATGGAAACACCATATATTTT
15	TRBV4-1	TRBJ1-1	-	few	CASSQDSGGNTEAFF	TGCGCCAGCAGCCAAGATAGTGGGGGGAACACTGAAGCTTTCTTT
13	TRBV18	TRBJ2-7	-	-	CASSPAPSYEQYF	TGTGCCAGCTCACCAGCTCCCTCCTACGAGCAGTACTTC
14	TRBV6-5	TRBJ1-1	-	-	CASRRISGGTEAFF	TGTGCCAGCAGGAGGATAAGCGGTGGAACTGAAGCTTTCTTT
15	TRBV7-9	TRBJ1-1	TRBD1	-	CASSSFATGDTEAFF	TGTGCCAGCAGCTCATTTGCTACAGGGGACACTGAAGCTTTCTTT
14	TRBV7-2	TRBJ2-3	-	many	CASSLAGAIRTQYF	TGTGCCAGCAGCTTAGCGGGGGCGATTCGTACGCAGTATTTT
16	TRBV6-5	TRBJ1-3	TRBD1	-	CASSYSRTGEYHTIYF	TGTGCCAGCAGTTACTCAAGGACAGGGGAGTATCACACCATATATTTT
14	TRBV28	TRBJ2-3	TRBD2	few	CASRLPSGSDTQYF	TGTGCCAGCAGACTACCTAGCGGCTCAGATACGCAGTATTTT
15	TRBV7-2	TRBJ1-2	-	few	CASSPASTTNYGYTF	TGTGCCAGCAGCCCGGCCTCGACCACGAACTATGGCTACACCTTC
17	TRBV6-5	TRBJ1-6	TRBD1	-	CASSYWEGGAGNSPLHF	TGTGCCAGCAGTTACTGGGAAGGGGGCGCAGGCAATTCACCCCTCCACTTT
17	TRBV11-2	TRBJ1-1	TRBD1	-	CASSLVGQGAGSTEAFF	TGTGCCAGCAGCTTAGTGGGACAGGGTGCGGGGAGCACTGAAGCTTTCTTT
15	TRBV4-1	TRBJ2-3	TRBD2	-	CASSQRTSNSDTQYF	TGCGCCAGCAGCCAGCGGACTAGTAATTCGGATACGCAGTATTTT
14	TRBV7-3	TRBJ2-1	-	-	CASSLGTSNNEQFF	TGTGCCAGCAGCTTGGGTACTAGCAACAATGAGCAGTTCTTC
11	TRBV2	TRBJ1-1	-	-	CASSRYTEAFF	TGTGCCAGCAGTAGATACACTGAAGCTTTCTTT
13	TRBV10-3	TRBJ1-2	-	-	CAISENRDVGYTF	TGTGCCATCAGTGAGAACAGGGACGTCGGCTACACCTTC
19	TRBV7-9	TRBJ2-7	TRBD2	few	CASSLRTAELAGGDYEQYF	TGTGCCAGCAGCTTACGTACGGCTGAACTAGCGGGGGGGGACTACGAGCAGTACTTC
12	TRBV12-3/TRBV12-4	TRBJ2-7	-	few	CASSTRRGEQYF	TGTGCCAGCAGTACCCGTCGGGGCGAGCAGTACTTC
16	TRBV30	TRBJ2-6	-	-	CAWSVGALRDTDVLTF	TGTGCCTGGAGTGTCGGGGCCCTGAGGGACACCGACGTCCTGACTTTC
11	TRBV28	TRBJ1-2	-	few	CASSPDWGYTF	TGTGCCAGTAGCCCCGATTGGGGCTACACCTTC
14	TRBV20-1	TRBJ1-2	TRBD1	few	CSAKGQGELYGYTF	TGCAGTGCTAAGGGACAGGGCGAACTCTATGGCTACACCTTC
15	TRBV28	TRBJ2-1	-	few	CASSLLPTAYNEQFF	TGTGCCAGCAGTCTACTTCCGACAGCCTACAATGAGCAGTTCTTC
14	TRBV7-7	TRBJ2-2	-	few	CASSLGHRAGELFF	TGTGCCAGCAGCTTAGGGCACAGAGCCGGGGAGCTGTTTTTT
14	TRBV20-1	TRBJ2-3	-	few	CSARSRTSTDTQYF	TGCAGTGCTAGGTCCAGGACTAGCACAGATACGCAGTATTTT
16	TRBV18	TRBJ2-3	TRBD2	-	CASSPWTSGDTDTQYF	TGTGCCAGCTCACCTTGGACTAGCGGAGACACAGATACGCAGTATTTT
12	TRBV12-3/TRBV12-4	TRBJ1-1	-	-	CASTPLAVEAFF	TGTGCCAGCACCCCCCTGGCAGTCGAAGCTTTCTTT
15	TRBV27	TRBJ2-1	TRBD1	few	CASKTGASSYNEQFF	TGTGCCAGCAAGACAGGGGCGAGCTCCTACAATGAGCAGTTCTTC
15	TRBV12-3/TRBV12-4	TRBJ2-3	TRBD1	many	CASSLDRGHTDTQYF	TGTGCCAGCAGTTTAGACAGGGGGCACACAGATACGCAGTATTTT
13	TRBV10-3	TRBJ1-1	TRBD1	few	CAITRDSDTEAFF	TGTGCCATCACCCGGGACAGCGACACTGAAGCTTTCTTT